This T cell receptor (beta chain) was sequenced for a study of CD8 T cells in ankylosing spondylitis. With V trimmed by 2 bases and J by 1 base, 18 bases remained unmatched. The CDR3 has 22 residues. The germline gives CDR1 MNHEY, CDR2 SVGEGT. Using its own MiXCR run on the 5' RACE reads, TCRdb lists one record per CDR3 protein. The table lists 500,000 to 550,000 distinct CDR3 sequences, about 13% of them singletons. Points on this clonotype: Its antigen is as yet unknown.

General study findings and limits: Characteristic, it appeared, of ankylosing spondylitis blood was a TCR beta motif of about eight highly homologous variants.

This chain links TRBV6-2 or TRBV6-3 with TRBJ2-3; 13 bases match TRBD2. This TCR was recovered from a male donor with ankylosing spondylitis. Sequenced: blood, either unsorted or a sorted T cell fraction (not recorded which). CDR3 coding DNA: TGTGCCAGCAGTTACGCCAAGATGGGAACTAGCGGGAGGGCCGAAGGCACAGATACGCAGTATTTT. Translated, it gives CASSYAKMGTSGRAEGTDTQYF.